A selection of T cell receptor beta chains follows, all from one sample in a study of Graves' ophthalmopathy and Graves' hyperthyroidism. TCRdb re-derived calls from the multiplex PCR reads in MiXCR, one entry per CDR3 protein. Among 300,000 to 500,000 distinct CDR3 sequences, approximately 15% were seen once, and the ten largest hold about 7.3%. Specimen: peripheral blood. The source of these receptors is a woman aged 18-35 years with stable Graves' hyperthyroidism. The CDR3 runs from the conserved cysteine through the conserved F or W. The D gene is left open where the match is weak. Expanded clones are given a class, and other clones once, few, many or no size at all.

many	TRBV6-1	TRBD1	TRBJ2-1	TGTGCCAGCAGTCCCGGGACAGGGAGCAATGAGCAGTTCTTC	CASSPGTGSNEQFF
.	TRBV7-9	.	TRBJ1-2	TGTGCCAGCAGCTTGGCCGGCGCCCGGAGCTACACCTTC	CASSLAGARSYTF
many	TRBV27	.	TRBJ1-2	TGTGCCAGCAGTAGCACGGGACGGACGATCTATGGCTACACCTTC	CASSSTGRTIYGYTF
few	TRBV7-9	TRBD1	TRBJ1-6	TGTGCCAGCAGCTTCGACAGGGTTCGGGATTCACCCCTCCACTTT	CASSFDRVRDSPLHF
many	TRBV2	TRBD1	TRBJ1-6	TGTGCCAGCAGCGTAGGACAGGGATATTCACCCCTCCACTTT	CASSVGQGYSPLHF
many	TRBV13	.	TRBJ1-2	TGTGCCAGCAGCTTAGGGCAGGGGCTGGGAGGCTACACCTTC	CASSLGQGLGGYTF
.	TRBV7-8	TRBD1	TRBJ1-1	TGTGCCAGCAGCGGGGACAGGGGGGCGCCTGAAGCTTTCTTT	CASSGDRGAPEAFF
many	TRBV24-1	TRBD1	TRBJ1-5	TGTGCCACATCGACAGGGGTGTTTCAGCCCCAGCATTTT	CATSTGVFQPQHF
many	TRBV6-1	TRBD1	TRBJ2-5	TGTGCCAGCAGCGAGGACAGGGGAAACCAAGAGACCCAGTACTTC	CASSEDRGNQETQYF
many	TRBV5-8	TRBD1	TRBJ1-1	TGTGCCAGCAGCTTGCCCGGGACAGACACTGAAGCTTTCTTT	CASSLPGTDTEAFF
many	TRBV10-3	TRBD1	TRBJ1-1	TGTGCCATCAGTGAGTCGCGGCCGGACAGGGGCACTGAAGCTTTCTTT	CAISESRPDRGTEAFF
many	TRBV7-9	.	TRBJ1-1	TGTGCCAGCAGCCCCGGGGTAGGGCCTGAAGCTTTCTTT	CASSPGVGPEAFF
many	TRBV12-3/TRBV12-4	.	TRBJ2-5	TGTGCCAGCAGCCCGGAGTGGGGGTCTGAGACCCAGTACTTC	CASSPEWGSETQYF
few	TRBV2	.	TRBJ1-6	TGTGCCAGCCGGAAGCCAAGCTCCTATAATTCACCCCTCCACTTT	CASRKPSSYNSPLHF
many	TRBV6-1	.	TRBJ2-2	TGTGCCATCCGAAGGGTCAGAGCCTGGGGGGAGCTGTTTTTT	CAIRRVRAWGELFF
many	TRBV12-3/TRBV12-4	TRBD2	TRBJ2-2	TGTGCCAGCAGTTTAGGACCTCTGGGGTCAGCCCTAGCGGGGGCCGACACCGGGAAGCTGTTTTTT	CASSLGPLGSALAGADTGKLFF
.	TRBV6-2/TRBV6-3	TRBD2	TRBJ2-4	TGTGCCAGCAGTTACCCCTCAGCGGGGGGCCGCGTTAAGTACTTC	CASSYPSAGGRVKYF
many	TRBV25-1	.	TRBJ1-5	TGTGCCAGCAGTGAACTCGGCAGTTCGCAGTGCCAGAAAGGGCAGCCCCAGCATTTT	CASSELGSSQCQKGQPQHF
many	TRBV6-1	.	TRBJ1-2	TGTGCCAGCAGTAGCCGGGGGTTCTATGGCTACACCTTC	CASSSRGFYGYTF
many	TRBV5-1	.	TRBJ2-7	TGCGCCAGCAGCTTGAAAGGGTACGGAATAAGCTACGAGCAGTACTTC	CASSLKGYGISYEQYF
many	TRBV6-5	.	TRBJ1-2	TGTGCCAGCAGTTACTCTAAAGGACATCCCTATGGCTACACCTTC	CASSYSKGHPYGYTF
many	TRBV6-2/TRBV6-3	.	TRBJ2-5	TGTGCCAGCAGTTTGGGCGGGGGCCGACAAGAGACCCAGTACTTC	CASSLGGGRQETQYF
many	TRBV6-1	.	TRBJ1-5	TGTGCCAGCAGTGAAGGCGGAACAAATCAGCCCCAGCATTTT	CASSEGGTNQPQHF
many	TRBV12-3/TRBV12-4	.	TRBJ1-2	TGTGCCAGCAGTTTAATGGGACGGACGTACTATGGCTACACCTTC	CASSLMGRTYYGYTF
many	TRBV12-3/TRBV12-4	.	TRBJ1-5	TGTGCCAGCAGTTTAAGGGAGGCCCAAAATCAGCCCCAGCATTTT	CASSLREAQNQPQHF
.	TRBV12-5	.	TRBJ1-1	TGTGCTAGTGGTCATTACAGGCCTCCCGAAGCTTTCTTT	CASGHYRPPEAFF
.	TRBV7-8	TRBD1	TRBJ1-5	TGTGCCAGCAGATCAGGCAGGGGGCGCGGTCAGCCCCAGCATTTT	CASRSGRGRGQPQHF
many	TRBV7-9	.	TRBJ2-7	TGTGCCAGCAGCCCCGTCGGGGGTGACTACGAGCAGTACTTC	CASSPVGGDYEQYF
many	TRBV27	.	TRBJ2-2	TGTGCCTCGGGCGCGAACACCGGGGAGCTGTTTTTT	CASGANTGELFF
many	TRBV9	.	TRBJ2-7	TGTGCCAGCAGCGAGGGCCCATCGTCGTACGAGCAGTACTTC	CASSEGPSSYEQYF
many	TRBV7-6	.	TRBJ1-1	TGTGCCAGCAGCCCTTGGACAGTCCCGAACACTGAAGCTTTCTTT	CASSPWTVPNTEAFF
many	TRBV12-5	.	TRBJ1-3	TGTGCTAGTAGGGCTCGCTCTGGAAACACCATATATTTT	CASRARSGNTIYF
many	TRBV15	.	TRBJ1-4	TGTGCCACCAGCAGAACAAGCGGGGTAACTAATGAAAAACTGTTTTTT	CATSRTSGVTNEKLFF
many	TRBV12-3/TRBV12-4	.	TRBJ2-7	TGTGCCAGCAGTTTCCGTGGAGAGCAGTACTTC	CASSFRGEQYF
many	TRBV20-1	.	TRBJ2-7	TGCAGTGCTAGAGGCGACAGGCATTACGAGCAGTACTTC	CSARGDRHYEQYF
many	TRBV20-1	.	TRBJ1-2	TGCAGTGCTAGAGTTCGACAGGCCTATGGCTACACCTTC	CSARVRQAYGYTF
many	TRBV7-9	TRBD1	TRBJ1-2	TGTGCCAGCAGCTGGGACAGGGTTCCGTATGGCTACACCTTC	CASSWDRVPYGYTF
few	TRBV4-1	TRBD1	TRBJ1-1	TGCGCCAGCAGCCAAGGGAGAAGGACAGGGCCATTTAACACTGAAGCTTTCTTT	CASSQGRRTGPFNTEAFF
.	TRBV2	.	TRBJ2-7	TGTGCCAGCAGTGCGCTAGGGCTCTACGAGCAGTACTTC	CASSALGLYEQYF
many	TRBV6-2/TRBV6-3	.	TRBJ1-5	TGTGCCAGCAGTTGGTCAACAGCGTCAGGGAAGGCCAATCAGCCCCAGCATTTT	CASSWSTASGKANQPQHF
many	TRBV20-1	.	TRBJ2-3	TGCAGGGCAGGCGGGCCAGACACAGATACGCAGTATTTT	CRAGGPDTDTQYF
few	TRBV29-1	TRBD1	TRBJ2-7	TGCAGCGGCCTCGGACAGGGTGGCGAGCAGTACTTC	CSGLGQGGEQYF
many	TRBV12-3/TRBV12-4	.	TRBJ1-2	TGTGCCAGCAGCTTTCTAGTCCAGTGGACGGAGGGCTACACCTTC	CASSFLVQWTEGYTF
.	TRBV24-1	TRBD1	TRBJ1-2	TGTGCCACCAGTGAAACGGGACAGGGGCTCTATGGCTACACCTTC	CATSETGQGLYGYTF
many	TRBV11-3	.	TRBJ2-7	TGTGCCAGCAGCCGAGGGTTTTCCTCCTACGAGCAGTACTTC	CASSRGFSSYEQYF
.	TRBV20-1	TRBD1	TRBJ2-7	TGCAGTGCTAGAGAGACAGGGATGGGCTACGAGCAGTACTTC	CSARETGMGYEQYF
.	TRBV10-3	.	TRBJ1-5	TGTGCCGGGGCGGAACACTCCTGTAGCAATCAGCCTCAGCATTTT	CAGAEHSCSNQPQHF
many	TRBV20-1	.	TRBJ1-1	TGCAGTGCTAGAGATCCAAGATGGGCCCTAAGGAACACTGAAGCTTTCTTT	CSARDPRWALRNTEAFF
many	TRBV27	.	TRBJ2-2	TGTGCCAGCCGTACCCAGATGAACACCGGGGAGCTGTTTTTT	CASRTQMNTGELFF
many	TRBV28	TRBD2	TRBJ2-7	TGTGCCAGCAGTCCCGCGGGACTAGCGGCCTACTACGAGCAGTACTTC	CASSPAGLAAYYEQYF
.	TRBV20-1	TRBD1	TRBJ1-3	TGCAGTGCCGGGACAGGGGAATGGGGGGGAAACACCATATATTTT	CSAGTGEWGGNTIYF
.	TRBV4-1	.	TRBJ2-1	TGCGCCAGCAGTCAGGGATTCTACAATGAGCAGTTCTTC	CASSQGFYNEQFF
many	TRBV12-3/TRBV12-4	.	TRBJ2-5	TGTGCCAGCAGTTTGAGGCAAGACCAAGAGACCCAGTACTTC	CASSLRQDQETQYF
many	TRBV5-1	.	TRBJ2-5	TGCGCCAGCAGCTTGGGGGCGACTCAAGAGACCCAGTACTTC	CASSLGATQETQYF